This T cell receptor (beta chain) originates from a study of blood T cells in healthy people across ages (dated by TCRdb to 2014 to 2015). Study-level background: In model experiments, template switching captured about one uniquely barcoded TCR beta cDNA molecule for every two T cells. The study measured age-related changes in TCR beta repertoire diversity using deep sequencing normalized with unique cDNA molecular identifiers. To avoid experimental bias, donors of different ages were spread randomly across the sequencing lanes. Four age groups were formed from the donors: young (average approximately 15 years), middle-aged (more than 35), aged (about 62) and long-lived (82). Using the same blood draw, the study looked at two additional independent replicas of 1 million unique cDNA reads for two donors, one aged 18 to 30 and the other aged 80 or older. Overall results and qualifications from the work: The long-lived group showed more naive CD4+ T cells, fewer expanded clones and increased TCR diversity than the aged group, suggesting age selection. Total diversity estimates from one million sequenced T cells were considered lower bounds and underestimates. As age increased, observed TCR beta diversity per million T cells dropped in a roughly linear way, and a significant reduction was already evident by age about 40. Observed TCR beta diversity correlated strongly with the percentage of naive T cells measured by flow cytometry. Bulk unsorted PBMC profiling prevented conclusive comparison of naive and antigen-experienced compartments. The CMV infection status of donors was not known, potentially confounding age-related changes in expanded clonotypes.

Note on this clonotype: The clone's antigen remains unknown. Per-base quality was not reported, and no clone a single base away is much larger than it.

The approximately 39 donors, aged about 6 to 100 years, were systemically healthy Caucasian individuals from Russia. Around 9.8 milliliters of peripheral blood were collected from each donor into EDTA-treated Vacutainer tubes. PBMCs were isolated by Ficoll-Paque density-gradient centrifugation, with at least 7 million obtained per sample. Trizol reagent was used to extract total RNA from the PBMCs, yielding at least 6 micrograms per sample. For every donor, an aliquot of PBMCs went through flow cytometry to measure the percentages of naive CD45RAhigh/CD27high T cells. Libraries were prepared through 5' RACE. The sequencing machine was an Illumina HiSeq 2500. A second PCR of about 6 to 11 cycles was performed with a sample-barcoded 5' primer and a J-beta primer mix. Each TCR beta cDNA molecule received a unique molecular identifier from a template-switch 5' adaptor carrying 12 random nucleotides. At least 2.5 million CDR3-containing paired-end reads were obtained from each sample. All of the RNA was converted into first-strand cDNA using the Mint cDNA synthesis kit, with a TRBC-specific oligonucleotide serving as the primer. Following uracil-DNA glycosylase treatment, all cDNA underwent a first 18-cycle PCR with the universal primers M1SS and BC2_uni_R. Concerning the study's data processing: Normalization of each sample was performed by random selection of 1 million high-quality reads, each carrying a distinct molecular identifier. Reads sharing molecular identifiers were discarded rather than binned into consensus sequences. MiTCR, with a Q25 quality threshold and the strictest error-elimination algorithm, was used for CDR3 identification, clonotype clustering and error correction. A nonparametric unseen species model using Euler transformation provided a lower-bound estimate of total TCR beta diversity. Starting from the raw public reads, TCRdb applied fastp trimming at Q25, assembled clones with MiXCR and retained in-frame beta chains. Each record represents a unique CDR3 protein, reported with the most common genes and DNA among its rows. The V and J calls, along with clone size, are taken from TCRdb and not from the paper's own processing. The sample yields 850,000 to 1,000,000 distinct CDR3 sequences; about 48% were counted once. The ten most abundant clones make up around 15% of the sample.

This clonotype was obtained from a man in his thirties or forties in good health. Sequencing was carried out using blood.

CDR3 loop: CSVGGTGGYETQYF. The DNA sequence is as follows: TGCAGCGTTGGGGGGACAGGGGGCTACGAGACCCAGTACTTC. The chain couples TRBV29-1 to TRBJ2-5; a stretch of 12 junction bases matches TRBD1. CDR1 is given as SQVTM and CDR2 as ANQGSEA, both from the germline V gene. Germline trimming: 4 bases from V, 5 bases from J; junction bases outside gene matches: 5. The CDR3 sequence holds 14 residues, the cysteine and phenylalanine included. Here the CDR3 DNA is all that survives: 42 bases in frame from base 1. With all but the CDR3 taken from the reference TRBV29-1 and TRBJ2-5 genes, the full variable domain is: SAVISQKPSRDICQRGTSLTIQCQVDSQVTMMFWYRQQPGQSLTLIATANQGSEATYESGFVIDKFPISRPNLTFSTLTVSNMSPEDSSIYLCSVGGTGGYETQYFGPGTRLLVL.